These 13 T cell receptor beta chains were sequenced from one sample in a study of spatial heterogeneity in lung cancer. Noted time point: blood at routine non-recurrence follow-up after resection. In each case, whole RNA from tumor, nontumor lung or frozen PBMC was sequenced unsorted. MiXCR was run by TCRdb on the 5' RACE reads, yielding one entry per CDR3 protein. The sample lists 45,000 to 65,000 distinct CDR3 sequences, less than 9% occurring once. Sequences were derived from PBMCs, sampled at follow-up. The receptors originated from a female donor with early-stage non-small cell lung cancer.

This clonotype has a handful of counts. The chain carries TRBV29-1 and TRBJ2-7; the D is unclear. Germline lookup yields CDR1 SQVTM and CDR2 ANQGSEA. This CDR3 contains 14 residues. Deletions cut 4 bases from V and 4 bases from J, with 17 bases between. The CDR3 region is CSVASGQALYEQYF. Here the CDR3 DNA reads TGCAGCGTTGCATCTGGGCAGGCCTTGTACGAGCAGTACTTC.

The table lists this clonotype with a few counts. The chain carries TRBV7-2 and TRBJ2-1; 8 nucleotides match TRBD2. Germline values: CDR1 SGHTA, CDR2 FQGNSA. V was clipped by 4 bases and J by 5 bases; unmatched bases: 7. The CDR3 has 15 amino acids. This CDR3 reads CASSSSGGKNNEQFF. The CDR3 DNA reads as TGTGCCAGCAGCTCCTCGGGGGGGAAGAACAATGAGCAGTTCTTC.

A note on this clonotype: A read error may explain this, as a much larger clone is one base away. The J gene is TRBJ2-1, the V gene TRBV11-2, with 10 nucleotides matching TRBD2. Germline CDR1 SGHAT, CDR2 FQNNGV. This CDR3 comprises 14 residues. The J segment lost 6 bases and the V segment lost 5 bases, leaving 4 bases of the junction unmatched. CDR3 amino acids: CASSLAGALNEQFF. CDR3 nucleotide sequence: TGTGCCAGCAGCCTAGCGGGGGCTCTCAATGAGCAGTTCTTC.

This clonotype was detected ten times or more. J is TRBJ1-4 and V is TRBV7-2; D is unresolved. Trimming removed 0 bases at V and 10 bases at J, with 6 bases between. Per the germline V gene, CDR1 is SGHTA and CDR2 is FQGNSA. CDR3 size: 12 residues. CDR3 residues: CASSLAVGKLFF. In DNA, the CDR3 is TGTGCCAGCAGCTTAGCGGTAGGAAAACTGTTTTTT.

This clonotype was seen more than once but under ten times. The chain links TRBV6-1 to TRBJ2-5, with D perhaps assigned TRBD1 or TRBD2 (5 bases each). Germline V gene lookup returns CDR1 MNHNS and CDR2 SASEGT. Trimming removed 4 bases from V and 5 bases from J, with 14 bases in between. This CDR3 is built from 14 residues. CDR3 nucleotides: TGTGCCAGCAGTGGTTGGGGTGAGGGGGAGACCCAGTACTTC. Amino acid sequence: CASSGWGEGETQYF.

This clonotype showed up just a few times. This CDR3 is CASSLMPGAYEQYF. The CDR3 bases are TGCGCCAGCAGCCTGATGCCGGGCGCCTACGAGCAGTACTTC. The chain carries TRBV4-3 and TRBJ2-7; D unresolved. Germline CDR1 is LGHNA and CDR2 is YSLEER. Trimming removed 4 bases from V and 2 bases from J, with 12 bases in between. This CDR3 region has 14 residues.

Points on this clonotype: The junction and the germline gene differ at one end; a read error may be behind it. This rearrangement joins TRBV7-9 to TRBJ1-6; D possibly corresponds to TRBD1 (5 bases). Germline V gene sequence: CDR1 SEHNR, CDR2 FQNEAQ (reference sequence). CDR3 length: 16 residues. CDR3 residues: CVSSSSWDLPNSPLHF. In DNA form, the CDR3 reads TGTGTCAGCAGCTCAAGCTGGGACCTCCCAAATTCACCCCTCCACTTT.

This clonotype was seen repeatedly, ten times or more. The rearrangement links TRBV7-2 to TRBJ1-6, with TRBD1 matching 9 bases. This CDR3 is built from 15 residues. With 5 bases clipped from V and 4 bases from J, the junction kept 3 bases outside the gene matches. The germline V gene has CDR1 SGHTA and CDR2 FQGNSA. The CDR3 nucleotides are TGTGCCAGCAGCACAGGGGGCACGTATAATTCACCCCTCCACTTT. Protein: CASSTGGTYNSPLHF.

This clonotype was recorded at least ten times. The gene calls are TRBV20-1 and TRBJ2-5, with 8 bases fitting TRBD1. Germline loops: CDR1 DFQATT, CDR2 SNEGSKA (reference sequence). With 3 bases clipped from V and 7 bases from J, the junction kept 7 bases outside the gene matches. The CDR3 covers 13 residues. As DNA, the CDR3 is TGCAGTGCTAGTCCCGACAGGGGTTCGACCCAGTACTTC. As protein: CSASPDRGSTQYF.

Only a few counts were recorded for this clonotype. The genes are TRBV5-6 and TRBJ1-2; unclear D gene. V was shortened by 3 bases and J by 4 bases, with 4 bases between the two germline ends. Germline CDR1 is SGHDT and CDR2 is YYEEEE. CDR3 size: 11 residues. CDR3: CASSYSYGYTF. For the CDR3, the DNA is TGTGCCAGCAGCTATAGCTATGGCTACACCTTC.

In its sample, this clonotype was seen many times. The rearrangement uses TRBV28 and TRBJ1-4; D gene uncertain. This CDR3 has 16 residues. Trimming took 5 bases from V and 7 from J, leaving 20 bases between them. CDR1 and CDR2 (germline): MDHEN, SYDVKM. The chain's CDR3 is CASSQNPLLEIEKLFF. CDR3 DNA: TGTGCCAGCAGTCAAAACCCGCTTTTGGAGATTGAAAAACTGTTTTTT.

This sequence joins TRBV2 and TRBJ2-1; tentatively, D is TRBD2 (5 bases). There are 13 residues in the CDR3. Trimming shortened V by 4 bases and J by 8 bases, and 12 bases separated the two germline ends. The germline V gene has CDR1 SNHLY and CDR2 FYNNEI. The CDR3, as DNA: TGTGCCAGCAGTGCATGGGCGGGCCATGAGCAGTTCTTC. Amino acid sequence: CASSAWAGHEQFF.

The CDR3 bases are TGCAGTGCTAGCTCCCAGGGACAGGGGGTCTACGAGCAGTACTTC. It specifies CSASSQGQGVYEQYF. The gene calls are TRBV20-1 and TRBJ2-7; 11 bases map to TRBD1. CDR1 is DFQATT and CDR2 is SNEGSKA in the germline V gene (reference sequence). There are 15 residues in the CDR3. The V gene end was trimmed by 3 bases and the J gene end by 3 bases; junction bases not matched to a gene: 7.